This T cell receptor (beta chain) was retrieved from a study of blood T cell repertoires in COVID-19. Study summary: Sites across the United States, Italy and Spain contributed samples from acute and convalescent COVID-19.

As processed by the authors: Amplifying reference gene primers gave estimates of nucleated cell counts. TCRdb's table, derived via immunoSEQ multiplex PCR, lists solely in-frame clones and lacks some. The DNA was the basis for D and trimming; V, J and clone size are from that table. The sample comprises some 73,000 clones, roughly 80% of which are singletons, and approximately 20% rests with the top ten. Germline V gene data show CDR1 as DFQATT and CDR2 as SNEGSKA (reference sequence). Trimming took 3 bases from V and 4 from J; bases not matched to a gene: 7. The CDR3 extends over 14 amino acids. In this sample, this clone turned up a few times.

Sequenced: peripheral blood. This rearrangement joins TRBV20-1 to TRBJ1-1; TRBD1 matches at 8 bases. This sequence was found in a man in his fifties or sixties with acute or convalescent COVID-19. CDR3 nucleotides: TGCAGTGCTAGTAACGGACAGGGTTTCACTGAAGCTTTCTTT. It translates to CSASNGQGFTEAFF.